This T cell receptor beta chain was obtained from a study of T cells in Graves' hyperthyroidism and ophthalmopathy. Study-wide findings and caveats: Ophthalmopathy and stable hyperthyroidism were separated by a 13 V-J model.

This clonotype is a singleton in its sample. Its antigen is still unknown. The CDR3 contains 15 residues. CDR1 and CDR2 (germline): SGHAT, FQNNGV. V shed 5 bases and J 3 bases; nucleotides not matched to a gene: 5. Amplified TCR beta CDR3 regions came from RNA transcripts. With the HTBI primer set, the TCR CDR3 went through a first round of RT-PCR. TCRdb reanalysed the multiplex PCR reads using MiXCR and keeps one entry per CDR3 protein. The sample yields about 540,000 distinct CDR3 sequences, roughly 46% seen once. The study defined stable Graves' hyperthyroidism as no ophthalmopathy progression within 18 months.

This TCR was sampled from a woman between 18 and 30 years old with Graves' hyperthyroidism. The sequencing sample was made of peripheral blood or thyroid tissue (not recorded which). The chain recombines TRBV11-2 with TRBJ1-2, with TRBD1 identical over 11 bases. For the CDR3, the DNA is TGTGCCAGCAGCCCTTGGACAGGGGGCGACTATGGCTACACCTTC. Its translation: CASSPWTGGDYGYTF. The full variable domain, completed using reference TRBV11-2 and TRBJ1-2, is EAGVAQSPRYKIIEKRQSVAFWCNPISGHATLYWYQQILGQGPKLLIQFQNNGVVDDSQLPKDRFSAERLKGVDSTLKIQPAKLEDSAVYLCASSPWTGGDYGYTFGSGTRLTVV.